The 25 T cell receptor beta chains presented below share a single source sample, sequenced in a study of beta chain features in type 1 diabetes. Points from the study as a whole: All four CD4+ subsets from Type 1 diabetes patients carried moderately but significantly shorter TCRB CDR3s.

Of the isolated RNA, all was reverse transcribed, and so the sequenced material was expressed TCRB transcripts. Clones were sequenced by immunoSEQ multiplex PCR, and TCRdb holds only the in-frame ones, with some missing. The sample includes tens of thousands of clones, 55% to 75% of them seen just once. No antigen is known for these receptors. Sequencing was carried out using Tregs from blood. The receptors were gathered from a man aged 18-30 years with type 1 diabetes.

CDR3 sequence: CASSLGQGNEQYF. CDR3 DNA sequence: TGCGCCAGCAGCTTGGGACAGGGCAACGAGCAGTACTTC. This chain joins TRBV5-1 and TRBJ2-7, with 7 nucleotides matching TRBD1. This CDR3 is 13 amino acids long. The germline gives CDR1 SGHRS, CDR2 YFSETQ. Trimming removed 0 bases from V and 5 bases from J; junction bases left unmatched: 2. Filled out from reference TRBV5-1 and TRBJ2-7, the complete variable domain reads KAGVTQTPRYLIKTRGQQVTLSCSPISGHRSVSWYQQTPGQGLQFLFEYFSETQRNKGNFPGRFSGRQFSNSRSEMNVSTLELGDSALYLCASSLGQGNEQYFGPGTRLTVT.

The chain links TRBV28 to TRBJ2-7; TRBD1 matches 10 bases. Germline CDR1 and CDR2: MDHEN and SYDVKM. Unmatched junction bases numbered 4, after V lost 5 bases and J lost 3 bases. There are 14 residues in the CDR3. The CDR3: CASSSRDRGYEQYF. CDR3 DNA: TGTGCCAGCAGTAGCCGGGACAGGGGCTACGAGCAGTACTTC.

The rearrangement uses TRBV7-2 and TRBJ2-1, with D maybe TRBD2 (6 bases). V lost 5 bases, J lost 10 bases, and 24 bases lay in between. This CDR3 comprises 16 residues. Germline V gene lookup returns CDR1 SGHTA and CDR2 FQGNSA. CDR3 sequence: CASSRVGRREKGEQFF. In DNA form, the CDR3 reads TGTGCCAGCAGCCGGGTCGGGCGGCGGGAAAAGGGCGAGCAGTTCTTC.

The chain carries TRBV7-8 and TRBJ1-6; possible D gene TRBD1, 5 bases. Deletions cut 5 bases from V and 10 bases from J, with 21 bases between. Germline CDR1 and CDR2: SGHVS and FQNEAQ. The CDR3 runs 16 residues. The CDR3 sequence is CASSPLTAVVGSPLHF. CDR3 sequence (DNA): TGTGCCAGCAGCCCCCTGACAGCCGTAGTAGGGTCACCCCTCCACTTT.

The chain employs TRBV7-9 and TRBJ2-5, with 10 nucleotides matching TRBD2. CDR1 SEHNR and CDR2 FQNEAQ come from the germline V gene (reference sequence). The CDR3 contains 17 residues. Losses at the gene ends were 2 bases for V and 5 bases for J; bases not matched to a gene: 11. CDR3 coding DNA: TGTGCCAGCAGCTTACCTAGCGGGGGTCCCCCCCGGGAGACCCAGTACTTC. As protein: CASSLPSGGPPRETQYF.

The V and J genes are TRBV27 and TRBJ2-5; 8 bases agree with TRBD2. The J call is doubtful: the DNA matches TRBJ2-7 better. This CDR3 spans 16 amino acids. CDR1 MNHEY and CDR2 SMNVEV come from the germline V gene (reference sequence). CDR3 sequence (DNA): TGTGCCAGCAGTTCAGCGGGGGCTCCTGCTATGTACGAGCAGTACTTC. This sequence encodes CASSSAGAPAMYEQYF.

This rearrangement joins TRBV2 to TRBJ2-5; the match to TRBD1 covers 9 bases. This CDR3 is 14 amino acids long. CDR1 and CDR2 (germline): SNHLY, FYNNEI. Germline trimming cut 6 bases from V and 5 bases from J; bases unmatched to any gene: 7. In DNA, the CDR3 is TGTGCCAGCAGAATCGGGACAGGGCAGGAGACCCAGTACTTC. This codes for CASRIGTGQETQYF.

The chain recombines TRBV28 with TRBJ2-5; unclear D gene. This CDR3 has 12 amino acids. Germline V gene data show CDR1 as MDHEN and CDR2 as SYDVKM. V lost 3 bases, J lost 1 base, and 3 bases lay in between. The CDR3 bases are TGTGCCAGCAGTTTCTCCCAAGAGACCCAGTACTTC. Its protein product is CASSFSQETQYF.

CDR3 region: CASSRRADTQYF. CDR3 bases: TGTGCCAGCAGCCGTAGAGCCGATACGCAGTATTTT. This chain links TRBV11-2 with TRBJ2-3; D is undetermined. Germline V gene sequence: CDR1 SGHAT, CDR2 FQNNGV. This CDR3 has 12 amino acids. V lost 5 bases, J lost 6 bases, and 9 bases lay in between.

The genes are TRBV5-1 and TRBJ2-5, with a weak D call TRBD1 (5 bases). V was trimmed by 7 bases and J by 4 bases, leaving 20 bases between them. CDR1 and CDR2 (germline): SGHRS, YFSETQ. This CDR3 contains 15 residues. The CDR3 DNA reads as TGCGCCAGCTCGGATGGGGCAGGTTTTGCAGAGACCCAGTACTTC. Its translation is CASSDGAGFAETQYF.

The rearrangement links TRBV11-2 to TRBJ2-7; 9 bases line up with TRBD1. The CDR3 is 14 residues long. The V segment lost 5 bases and the J segment 6 bases; nucleotides outside the gene matches: 8. Per the germline V gene, CDR1 is SGHAT and CDR2 is FQNNGV. CDR3 protein: CASSPGDRVGEQYF. For the CDR3, the DNA is TGTGCCAGCAGCCCCGGGGACAGGGTGGGCGAGCAGTACTTC.

This clone has only a few counts. The rearrangement links TRBV5-1 to TRBJ2-3; 8 positions agree with TRBD2. This CDR3 has 13 residues. Germline-derived CDR1 and CDR2 are SGHRS and YFSETQ. Trimming at V came to 7 bases and at J to 0 bases, leaving 1 base not matched to a gene. CDR3 coding DNA: TGCGCCAGCTCTAGCGGGAGCACAGATACGCAGTATTTT. Its translation: CASSSGSTDTQYF. Based on the CDR3 plus reference TRBV5-1 and TRBJ2-3, the full variable domain is KAGVTQTPRYLIKTRGQQVTLSCSPISGHRSVSWYQQTPGQGLQFLFEYFSETQRNKGNFPGRFSGRQFSNSRSEMNVSTLELGDSALYLCASSSGSTDTQYFGPGTRLTVL.

This clone was seen only a few times. Written as DNA, the CDR3 is TGTGCCATCAGTGATAGCGGGAGCGGTCAACGGGGGGGAACCCAGTACTTC. This gives the protein CAISDSGSGQRGGTQYF. The chain recombines TRBV10-3 with TRBJ2-5; 9 bases agree with TRBD2. The CDR3 is 17 residues long. The V gene's germline CDR1 is ENHRY and CDR2 SYGVKD. Unmatched junction bases numbered 16, after V lost 3 bases and J lost 8 bases.

The chain joins TRBV6-6 to TRBJ1-5; D not certain. There are 16 residues in the CDR3. Germline CDR1 and CDR2: MNHNY and SVGAGI (reference sequence). The ends were cut back, 6 bases at V and 2 bases at J, with 17 bases in the middle. The CDR3, as DNA: TGTGCCAGCAGCCCCTACCTCTACCGGGGCAATCAGCCCCAGCATTTT. Translating it yields CASSPYLYRGNQPQHF.

In this sample, this clone turned up a few times. The chain combines TRBV18 with TRBJ1-4, with a possible D match to TRBD1 (5 bases). Looked up from germline, CDR1 is KGHSH and CDR2 is LQKENI. V was cut by 4 bases and J by 3 bases, with 12 bases left in between. The CDR3 totals 15 residues. The CDR3 is CASSLTRASNEKLFF. The CDR3 bases are TGTGCCAGCTCACTCACCAGGGCATCTAATGAAAAACTGTTTTTT.

The V call is TRBV7-9, the J call TRBJ2-5, with D uncertain. The DNA matches TRBJ2-7 better at its end, which makes the J call doubtful. Per the germline V gene, CDR1 is SEHNR and CDR2 is FQNEAQ (reference sequence). The CDR3 consists of 14 residues. The CDR3 here is CASSLAYSRYEQYF. The CDR3 nucleotides are TGTGCCAGCAGCTTAGCTTACAGTAGATACGAGCAGTACTTC.

This chain links TRBV25-1 with TRBJ2-1, with D tentatively TRBD2 (5 bases). The germline V gene has CDR1 MGHDK and CDR2 SYGVNS. Between the trimmed V and J ends, which lost 7 bases and 9 bases, there was a span of 16 bases. The CDR3 is made up of 13 amino acids. CDR3 coding DNA: TGTGCCAGCACTTGGGCGGGCCGGGCTGAGCAGTTCTTC. It translates to CASTWAGRAEQFF.

The chain couples TRBV7-6 to TRBJ2-5; 15 bases align to TRBD2. The J call may be wrong; the DNA end is better matched by TRBJ2-7. Germline V gene data show CDR1 as SGHVS and CDR2 as FNYEAQ. This CDR3 spans 19 amino acids. CDR3 nucleotide sequence: TGTGCCAGCAGCTCCACTTCCCCGGGACTAGCGGGAGGTAACTACGAGCAGTACTTC. It yields the protein CASSSTSPGLAGGNYEQYF.

V and J are TRBV5-1 and TRBJ1-1, with D unclear. V lost 5 bases, J lost 1 base, and 6 bases lay in between. CDR1 is SGHRS, CDR2 YFSETQ, per germline. This CDR3 comprises 12 residues. The CDR3 here is CASRAKNTEAFF. The CDR3 nucleotides read TGCGCCAGCAGAGCCAAGAACACTGAAGCTTTCTTT.

The CDR3 sequence: CASQRASGEQYF. For the CDR3, the DNA is TGTGCCAGCCAACGGGCTTCGGGGGAGCAGTACTTC. J is TRBJ2-7 and V is TRBV4-2, with a tentative D call TRBD2 (5 bases). Per germline, CDR1 LGHNA and CDR2 YNFKEQ. This CDR3 contains 12 residues. V lost 8 bases and J 7 bases, leaving 15 bases between the germline ends.

The chain links TRBV9 to TRBJ2-2; D remains unclear. CDR1 and CDR2 from the germline V gene are SGDLS and YYNGEE. Trimming took 3 bases from V and 3 from J, leaving 15 bases between them. The CDR3 is 16 amino acids. The CDR3 region has the DNA TGTGCCAGCAGCGCCTCTCGCCCCACGGACACCGGGGAGCTGTTTTTT. As protein: CASSASRPTDTGELFF.

By share, this clone ranks as medium-sized. This chain links TRBV10-3 with TRBJ2-1; D call uncertain. The CDR3 is 11 residues long. In germline, CDR1 is ENHRY, CDR2 SYGVKD. Trimming removed 4 bases at V and 5 bases at J, with 3 bases between. CDR3 bases: TGTGCCATCAGTGTCAACAATGAGCAGTTCTTC. Protein product: CAISVNNEQFF.

The CDR3 DNA sequence: TGTGCCAGCAGCGTAGTACTAGCGTCGTCATTTTACGAGCAGTACTTC. Translation: CASSVVLASSFYEQYF. The chain recombines TRBV9 with TRBJ2-7; 7 bases agree with TRBD2. In germline, CDR1 is SGDLS, CDR2 YYNGEE. The J segment lost 4 bases and the V segment lost 0 bases, leaving 10 bases of the junction unmatched. CDR3 length equals 16 residues.

The chain combines TRBV7-2 with TRBJ2-3, with 10 bases matching TRBD2. The CDR3 spans 15 residues. The germline gives CDR1 SGHTA, CDR2 FQGNSA. J gave up 2 bases and V 5 bases, and 4 bases lay outside the gene matches. CDR3 loop: CASSRTSGPTDTQYF. In DNA, the CDR3 is TGTGCCAGCAGCAGGACTAGCGGCCCCACAGATACGCAGTATTTT.

This clone appeared a single time. This chain connects TRBV5-4 to TRBJ2-2, with D perhaps matching TRBD1 (5 bases). The CDR3 is 15 residues long. Germline V gene lookup returns CDR1 SGHNT and CDR2 YYREEE (reference sequence). Trimming cost V 0 bases and J 8 bases, with 14 bases left between them. In DNA, the CDR3 is TGTGCCAGCAGCTTGGCCAAGGGGCCCGAGGGGGAGCTGTTTTTT. Residues: CASSLAKGPEGELFF.